Following are 20 T cell receptor beta chains from one sample sequenced in a study of blood T cells in healthy people across ages. A second PCR of about 7 to 11 cycles used a sample-barcoded 5' primer and a J-beta primer mix. TCRdb used MiXCR to reprocess the 5' RACE reads, holding one entry per CDR3 protein. The sample includes around 750,000 distinct CDR3 sequences, roughly 53% seen only once; the top ten take approximately 40%. Sequencing was performed on blood. Every receptor here comes from a man older than 75 in good health.

The rearrangement uses TRBV15 and TRBJ2-7; 8 bases match TRBD1. The CDR3 contains 15 residues. V shed 0 bases, J shed 0 bases, and the junction held 1 base outside the gene matches. Germline assignment: CDR1 LNHNV and CDR2 YYDKDF (reference sequence). CDR3 bases: TGTGCCACCAGCAGAGACAGGGGGCCCTCCTACGAGCAGTACTTC. Amino acid sequence: CATSRDRGPSYEQYF.

V gene TRBV2 combines with J gene TRBJ1-6; weak D call: TRBD1 (6 bases). From germline, CDR1 is SNHLY and CDR2 FYNNEI. This CDR3 is built from 15 residues. Between the trimmed V and J ends, which lost 5 bases and 3 bases, there was a span of 11 bases. Written as DNA, the CDR3 is TGTGCCAGCAGTACTCGGGACAACTATAATTCACCCCTCCACTTT. Residues: CASSTRDNYNSPLHF. The entire variable domain, with the rest obtained from reference TRBV2 and TRBJ1-6, is as follows: EPEVTQTPSHQVTQMGQEVILRCVPISNHLYFYWYRQILGQKVEFLVSFYNNEISEKSEIFDDQFSVERPDGSNFTLKIRSTKLEDSAMYFCASSTRDNYNSPLHFGNGTRLTVT.

This clonotype appeared a single time. The V call is TRBV25-1, the J call TRBJ1-1, with D unresolved. The CDR3 is 14 residues long. The germline V gene encodes CDR1 MGHDK and CDR2 SYGVNS. V lost 5 bases and J lost 0, with 10 bases in between. The CDR3 loop reads CASSTAEMNTEAFF. The CDR3 DNA sequence: TGTGCCAGCAGTACGGCAGAGATGAACACTGAAGCTTTCTTT.

The V gene is TRBV4-1, the J gene TRBJ1-6; 7 bases agree with TRBD1. CDR1 is MGHRA, CDR2 YSYEKL, per germline. There are 15 residues in the CDR3. The V and J ends lost 4 bases and 6 bases, in that order; junction bases with no gene match: 6. The CDR3 region has the DNA TGCGCCAGCAGCCTCGGGGGACAGTTTAATTCACCCCTCCACTTT. Amino acids: CASSLGGQFNSPLHF.

The chain combines TRBV9 with TRBJ2-1, with TRBD2 matching 10 bases. The germline CDR1 and CDR2 sequences are SGDLS and YYNGEE. The V and J ends lost 0 bases and 6 bases, in that order; junction bases with no gene match: 9. This CDR3 is built from 17 residues. CDR3 residues: CASSVVTLAGELNEQFF. The CDR3 DNA sequence: TGTGCCAGCAGCGTAGTAACGCTAGCGGGAGAGCTCAATGAGCAGTTCTTC.

This clonotype was counted a few times. The chain carries TRBV9 and TRBJ2-3, with D unclear. The V end was cut by 3 bases, the J end by 2 bases, with 19 bases between. Germline CDR1 SGDLS, CDR2 YYNGEE. The CDR3 runs 17 residues. The CDR3 sequence is CASSATPQVPYTDTQYF. The CDR3, as DNA: TGTGCCAGCAGCGCTACTCCTCAGGTACCCTACACAGATACGCAGTATTTT. The full variable domain, its missing parts supplied by reference TRBV9 and TRBJ2-3, is DSGVTQTPKHLITATGQRVTLRCSPRSGDLSVYWYQQSLDQGLQFLIQYYNGEERAKGNILERFSAQQFPDLHSELNLSSLELGDSALYFCASSATPQVPYTDTQYFGPGTRLTVL.

This clonotype has a handful of counts. The V gene is TRBV6-2 or TRBV6-3, the J gene TRBJ1-2, with 7 bases matching TRBD1. The germline V gene has CDR1 MNHEY and CDR2 SVGEGT. The CDR3 sequence is 16 residues long. Trimming cost V 5 bases and J 8 bases; bases outside gene matches: 17. CDR3 protein: CASSPPGTAAPVGYTF. Written as DNA, the CDR3 is TGTGCCAGCAGTCCCCCCGGGACAGCGGCCCCCGTGGGCTACACCTTC.

This clonotype was counted between two and nine times. This chain uses TRBV27 with TRBJ2-4; tentatively, D is TRBD1 (6 bases). With the DNA end fitting TRBJ2-7 better, the J assignment may be wrong. CDR1 is MNHEY, CDR2 SMNVEV, per germline (reference sequence). This CDR3 is built from 16 residues. CDR3 coding DNA: TGTGCCAGCAGTGACCACAGGGTGGAGAGGGGCTACGAGCAGTACTTC. Translating gives CASSDHRVERGYEQYF.

The chain couples TRBV25-1 to TRBJ1-1; no clear D gene. CDR3 length: 15 residues. The ends were cut back, 1 base at V and 4 bases at J, with 13 bases in the middle. Germline V gene sequence: CDR1 MGHDK, CDR2 SYGVNS. The CDR3 region is CASSESLLGSTEAFF. CDR3 in DNA: TGTGCCAGCAGTGAATCTCTACTAGGAAGCACTGAAGCTTTCTTT.

The V call is TRBV29-1, the J call TRBJ1-2; no firm D call. The CDR3 has 10 amino acids. Trimming took 4 bases from V and 8 from J, leaving 8 bases between them. CDR1 and CDR2 from the germline V gene are SQVTM and ANQGSEA. CDR3 coding DNA: TGCAGCGTTGGAAAGACCGGCTACACCTTC. Its protein is CSVGKTGYTF.

This chain joins TRBV20-1 and TRBJ2-7; 8 bases match TRBD2. The CDR3 has 15 amino acids. V shed 0 bases and J 2 bases; nucleotides not matched to a gene: 6. Germline assignment: CDR1 DFQATT and CDR2 SNEGSKA (reference sequence). The CDR3 bases are TGCAGTGCTAGAGAGCTAACTAGCGGAACCTACGAGCAGTACTTC. Translation gives CSARELTSGTYEQYF.

The genes are TRBV28 and TRBJ1-6; D possibly corresponds to TRBD1 (6 bases). Germline CDR1 MDHEN, CDR2 SYDVKM. The CDR3 extends over 15 amino acids. Between the trimmed V and J ends, which lost 7 bases and 10 bases, there was a span of 20 bases. CDR3: CASTAPPQGRSPLHF. The DNA of the CDR3 is TGTGCCAGCACCGCACCCCCACAGGGCAGGTCACCCCTCCACTTT.

V is TRBV7-6 and J is TRBJ2-2; no reliable D call. V lost 2 bases and J 7 bases, leaving 14 bases between the germline ends. The CDR3 is 15 residues long. CDR1 is SGHVS and CDR2 is FNYEAQ in the germline V gene. CDR3 sequence: CASSLTELGGGELFF. The DNA for the CDR3 is TGTGCCAGCAGCTTAACCGAGTTAGGCGGCGGGGAGCTGTTTTTT.

V usage is TRBV12-3 or TRBV12-4 and J usage is TRBJ2-2; 9 positions agree with TRBD1. V was clipped by 5 bases and J by 4 bases; unmatched bases: 8. This CDR3 contains 16 residues. The CDR3 sequence: CASSQTGGTITGELFF. The CDR3 bases are TGTGCCAGCAGTCAAACAGGGGGCACTATCACCGGGGAGCTGTTTTTT.

This clonotype was seen more than once but under ten times. The J gene is TRBJ2-5, the V gene TRBV29-1; 11 bases fit TRBD2. V shed 2 bases, J shed 4 bases, and the junction held 9 bases outside the gene matches. CDR1 is SQVTM, CDR2 ANQGSEA, per germline. The CDR3 runs to 16 residues. This CDR3 reads CSVETGLAGGAETQYF. CDR3 nucleotide sequence: TGCAGCGTTGAAACCGGGCTAGCGGGAGGCGCAGAGACCCAGTACTTC.

This clonotype appeared a few times. V usage is TRBV5-1 and J usage is TRBJ2-5, with D uncertain. Deletions cut 5 bases from V and 2 bases from J, with 13 bases between. Germline assignment: CDR1 SGHRS and CDR2 YFSETQ. The length of the CDR3 is 14 residues. The CDR3 spells CASRVRQEQETQYF. In DNA, the CDR3 is TGCGCCAGCAGAGTGCGGCAGGAGCAAGAGACCCAGTACTTC.

The chain has TRBV6-1 and TRBJ1-2; D unresolved. V lost 4 bases and J lost 6, with 12 bases in between. The CDR3 has 13 residues. Germline V CDR1 and CDR2: MNHNS, SASEGT. The CDR3 nucleotides read TGTGCCAGCAGTGCCCGCGAAACTAATGGCTACACCTTC. Translation: CASSARETNGYTF.

This sequence joins TRBV7-2 and TRBJ2-3; 8 bases align to TRBD2. Looked up from germline, CDR1 is SGHTA and CDR2 is FQGNSA. The V gene end was trimmed by 4 bases and the J gene end by 2 bases; junction bases not matched to a gene: 8. CDR3 size: 16 residues. Here the CDR3 reads CASSYFGGRTTDTQYF. The CDR3 DNA is TGTGCCAGCAGCTATTTTGGCGGGAGGACCACAGATACGCAGTATTTT.

The chain couples TRBV5-1 to TRBJ2-5; D not certain. The J call may not be correct, given that the DNA end is closer to TRBJ2-7. Germline CDR1 reads SGHRS; CDR2 reads YFSETQ. The CDR3 has 13 amino acids. The CDR3 DNA follows: TGCGCCAGCAGCGTGGAGACCCCCTACGAGCAGTACTTC. It is translated as CASSVETPYEQYF.

V usage is TRBV7-9 and J usage is TRBJ2-1, with 7 bases aligning to TRBD2. The DNA end is a closer match to TRBJ2-7, so the J assignment may be wrong. This CDR3 spans 12 amino acids. Germline V gene data show CDR1 as SEHNR and CDR2 as FQNEAQ (reference sequence). The CDR3 reads CASIFIAGEQYF. Here the CDR3 DNA reads TGTGCCAGCATCTTTATAGCGGGCGAGCAGTACTTC.